The clone carrying this T cell receptor (beta chain) has only a few counts. Its antigen is unknown. This entry is derived from a study of CD8 T cells in ankylosing spondylitis. In making TCR beta libraries, quantitative 5'-RACE with molecular barcodes was used. TCRdb redid the calling of the 5' RACE reads with MiXCR, one entry per CDR3 protein. The sample has some 85,000 distinct CDR3 sequences; more than 8.5% are singletons. Trimming took 4 bases from V and 8 from J, leaving 8 bases between them. The CDR3 length is 11 residues. Germline lookup yields CDR1 MNHEY and CDR2 SVGEGT. General observations from the study: Within peripheral blood, clones linked to disease were CD8+ and relatively rare. Seemingly characteristic of ankylosing spondylitis blood was a TCR beta motif consisting of about 8 highly homologous variants. Certain motif variants had earlier been reported in reactive arthritis synovial fluid and blood. Reportedly, significant enrichment of disease-linked clones occurred in matched ankylosing spondylitis synovial fluid.

Material: blood, either unsorted or a sorted T cell fraction (not recorded which). This clonotype was sampled from a male donor with ankylosing spondylitis. The chain couples TRBV6-2 or TRBV6-3 to TRBJ1-1; D unresolved. The CDR3 DNA reads as TGTGCCAGCAGTTTTGGGATCGAAGCTTTCTTT. It encodes CASSFGIEAFF.